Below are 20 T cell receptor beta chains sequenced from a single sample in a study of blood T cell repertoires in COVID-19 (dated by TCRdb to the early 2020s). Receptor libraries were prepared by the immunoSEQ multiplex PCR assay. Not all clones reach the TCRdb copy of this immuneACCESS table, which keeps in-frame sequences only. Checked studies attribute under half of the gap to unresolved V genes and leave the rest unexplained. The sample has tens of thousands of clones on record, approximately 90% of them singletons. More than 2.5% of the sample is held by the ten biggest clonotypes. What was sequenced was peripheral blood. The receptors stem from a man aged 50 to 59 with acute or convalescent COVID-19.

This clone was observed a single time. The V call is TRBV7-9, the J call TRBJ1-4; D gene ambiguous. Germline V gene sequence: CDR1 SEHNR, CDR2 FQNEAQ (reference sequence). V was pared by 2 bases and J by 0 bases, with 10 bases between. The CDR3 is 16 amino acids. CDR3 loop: CASSLPNSATNEKLFF. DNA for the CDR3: TGTGCCAGCAGCTTACCTAACAGTGCAACTAATGAAAAACTGTTTTTT.

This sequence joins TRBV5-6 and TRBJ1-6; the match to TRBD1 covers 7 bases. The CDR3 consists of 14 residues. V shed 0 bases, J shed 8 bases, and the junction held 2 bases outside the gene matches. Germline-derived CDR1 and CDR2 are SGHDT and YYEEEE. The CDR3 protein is CASSLGTGYSPLHF. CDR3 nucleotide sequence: TGTGCCAGCAGCTTGGGGACAGGCTATTCACCCCTCCACTTT.

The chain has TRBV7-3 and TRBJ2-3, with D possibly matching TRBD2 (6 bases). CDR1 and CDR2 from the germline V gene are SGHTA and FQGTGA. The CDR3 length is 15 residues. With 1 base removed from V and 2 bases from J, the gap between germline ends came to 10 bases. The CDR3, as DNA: TGTGCCAGCAGCTTAATTCCGGGAGTCACAGATACGCAGTATTTT. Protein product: CASSLIPGVTDTQYF.

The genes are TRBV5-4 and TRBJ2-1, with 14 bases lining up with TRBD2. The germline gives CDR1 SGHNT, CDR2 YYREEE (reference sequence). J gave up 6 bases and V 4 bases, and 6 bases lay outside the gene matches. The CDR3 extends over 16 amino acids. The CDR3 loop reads CASSPWTSGRSNEQFF. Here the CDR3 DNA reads TGTGCCAGCAGCCCCTGGACTAGCGGGAGGAGCAATGAGCAGTTCTTC.

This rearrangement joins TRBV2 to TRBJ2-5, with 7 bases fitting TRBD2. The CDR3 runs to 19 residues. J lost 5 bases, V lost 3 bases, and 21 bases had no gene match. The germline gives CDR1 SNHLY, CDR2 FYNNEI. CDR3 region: CASSDVWAGVLMLRETQYF. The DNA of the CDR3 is TGTGCCAGCAGTGACGTTTGGGCGGGAGTCTTAATGTTGCGGGAGACCCAGTACTTC. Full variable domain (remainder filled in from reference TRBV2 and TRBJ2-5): EPEVTQTPSHQVTQMGQEVILRCVPISNHLYFYWYRQILGQKVEFLVSFYNNEISEKSEIFDDQFSVERPDGSNFTLKIRSTKLEDSAMYFCASSDVWAGVLMLRETQYFGPGTRLLVL.

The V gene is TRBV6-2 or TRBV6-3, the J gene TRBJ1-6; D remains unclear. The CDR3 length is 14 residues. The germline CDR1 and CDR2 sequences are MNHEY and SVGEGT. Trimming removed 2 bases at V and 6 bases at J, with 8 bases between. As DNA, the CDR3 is TGTGCCAGCAGTTACGGGCAGACTAATTCACCCCTCCACTTT. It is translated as CASSYGQTNSPLHF.

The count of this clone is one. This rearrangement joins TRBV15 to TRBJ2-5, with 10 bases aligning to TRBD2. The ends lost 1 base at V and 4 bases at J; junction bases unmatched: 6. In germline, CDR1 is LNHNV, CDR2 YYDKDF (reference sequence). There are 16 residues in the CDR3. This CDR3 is CATSRALAGGRETQYF. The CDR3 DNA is TGTGCCACCAGCAGAGCGTTAGCGGGAGGACGAGAGACCCAGTACTTC. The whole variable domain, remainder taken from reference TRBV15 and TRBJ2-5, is DAMVIQNPRYQVTQFGKPVTLSCSQTLNHNVMYWYQQKSSQAPKLLFHYYDKDFNNEADTPDNFQSRRPNTSFCFLDIRSPGLGDTAMYLCATSRALAGGRETQYFGPGTRLLVL.

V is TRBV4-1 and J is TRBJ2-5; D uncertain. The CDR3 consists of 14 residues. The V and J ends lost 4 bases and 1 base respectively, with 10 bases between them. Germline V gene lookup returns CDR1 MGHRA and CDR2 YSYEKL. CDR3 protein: CASSPQNAQETQYF. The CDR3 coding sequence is TGCGCCAGCAGCCCCCAGAACGCCCAAGAGACCCAGTACTTC.

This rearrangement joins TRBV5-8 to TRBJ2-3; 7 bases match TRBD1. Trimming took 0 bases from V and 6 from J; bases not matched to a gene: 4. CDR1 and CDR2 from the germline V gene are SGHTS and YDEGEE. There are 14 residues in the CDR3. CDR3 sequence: CASSLGQGPDTQYF. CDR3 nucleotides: TGTGCCAGCAGCTTGGGACAGGGCCCGGATACGCAGTATTTT.

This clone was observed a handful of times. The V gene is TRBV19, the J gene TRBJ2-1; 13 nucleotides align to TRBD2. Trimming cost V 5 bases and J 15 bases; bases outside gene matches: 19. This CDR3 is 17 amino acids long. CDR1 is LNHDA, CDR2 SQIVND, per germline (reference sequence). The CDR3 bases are TGTGCCAGTAGTCCCCAGCCCTCGGGACTAGCGGGAAGTACCCCGTTCTTC. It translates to CASSPQPSGLAGSTPFF.

CDR3 coding DNA: TGTGCCAGCAGTACCCATAGACTAGCGGGTTCCTACGAGCAGTACTTC. This translates into CASSTHRLAGSYEQYF. This chain uses TRBV6-6 with TRBJ2-7, with 10 bases identical to TRBD2. V dropped 5 bases and J dropped 1; count of bases not matched to a gene: 8. The CDR3 runs 16 residues. Looked up from germline, CDR1 is MNHNY and CDR2 is SVGAGI (reference sequence).

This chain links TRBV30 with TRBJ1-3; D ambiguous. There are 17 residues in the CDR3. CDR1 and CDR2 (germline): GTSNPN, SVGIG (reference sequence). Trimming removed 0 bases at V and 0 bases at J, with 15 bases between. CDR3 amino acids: CAWSVSTAITSGNTIYF. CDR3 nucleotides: TGTGCCTGGAGTGTATCCACAGCTATAACCTCTGGAAACACCATATATTTT.

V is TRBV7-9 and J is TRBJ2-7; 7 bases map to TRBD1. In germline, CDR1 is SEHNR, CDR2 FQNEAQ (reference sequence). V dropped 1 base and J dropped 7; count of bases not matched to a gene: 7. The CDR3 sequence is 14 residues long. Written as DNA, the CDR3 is TGTGCCAGCAGCTTAGGAGACAGGGCTGAGGAGCAGTACGTC. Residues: CASSLGDRAEEQYV.

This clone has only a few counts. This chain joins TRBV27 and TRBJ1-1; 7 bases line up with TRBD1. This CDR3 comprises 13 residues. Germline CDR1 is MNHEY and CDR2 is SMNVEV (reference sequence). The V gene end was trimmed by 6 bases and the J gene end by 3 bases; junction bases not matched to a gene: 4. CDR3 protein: CASRKQGYTEAFF. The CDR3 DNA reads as TGTGCCAGCAGGAAACAGGGGTACACTGAAGCTTTCTTT.

CDR3 in amino acids: CAIRPGQGAATGELFF. CDR3 sequence (DNA): TGTGCCATCAGGCCGGGACAGGGCGCCGCGACCGGGGAGCTGTTTTTT. The chain uses TRBV10-3 and TRBJ2-2; 9 bases are a match to TRBD1. Germline V gene data show CDR1 as ENHRY and CDR2 as SYGVKD. The CDR3 loop spans 16 amino acids. Trimming removed 6 bases from V and 5 bases from J; junction bases left unmatched: 10.

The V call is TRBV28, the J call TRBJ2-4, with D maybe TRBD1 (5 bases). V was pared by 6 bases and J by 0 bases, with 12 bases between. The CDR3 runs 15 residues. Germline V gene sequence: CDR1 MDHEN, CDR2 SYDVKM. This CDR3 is CASSPLGEAKNIQYF. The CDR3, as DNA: TGTGCCAGCAGCCCCTTAGGGGAAGCCAAAAACATTCAGTACTTC. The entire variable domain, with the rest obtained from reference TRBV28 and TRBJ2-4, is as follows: DVKVTQSSRYLVKRTGEKVFLECVQDMDHENMFWYRQDPGLGLRLIYFSYDVKMKEKGDIPEGYSVSREKKERFSLILESASTNQTSMYLCASSPLGEAKNIQYFGAGTRLSVL.

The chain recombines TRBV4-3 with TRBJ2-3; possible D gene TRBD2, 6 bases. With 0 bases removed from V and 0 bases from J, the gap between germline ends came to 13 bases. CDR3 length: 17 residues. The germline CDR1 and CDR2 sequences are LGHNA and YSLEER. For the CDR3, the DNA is TGCGCCAGCAGCCAAGACAAGGTGGGGAGGAGCACAGATACGCAGTATTTT. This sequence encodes CASSQDKVGRSTDTQYF.

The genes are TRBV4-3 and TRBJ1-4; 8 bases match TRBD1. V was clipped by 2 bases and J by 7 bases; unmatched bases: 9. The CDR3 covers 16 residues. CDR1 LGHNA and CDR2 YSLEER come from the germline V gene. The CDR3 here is CASSQSRDRRGEKLFF. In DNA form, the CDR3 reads TGCGCCAGCAGCCAATCCCGGGACAGGAGGGGTGAAAAACTGTTTTTT.

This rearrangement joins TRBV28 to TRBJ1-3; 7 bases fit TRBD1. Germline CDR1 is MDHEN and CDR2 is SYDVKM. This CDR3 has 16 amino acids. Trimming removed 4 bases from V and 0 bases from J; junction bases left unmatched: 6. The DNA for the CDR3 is TGTGCCAGCAGTTCCAGACAGGGCACCTCTGGAAACACCATATATTTT. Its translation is CASSSRQGTSGNTIYF.

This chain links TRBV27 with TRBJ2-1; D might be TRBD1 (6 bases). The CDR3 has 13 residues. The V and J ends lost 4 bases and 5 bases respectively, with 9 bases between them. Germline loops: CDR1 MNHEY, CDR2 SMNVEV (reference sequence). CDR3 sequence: CASSSNRDNEQFF. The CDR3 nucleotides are TGTGCCAGCAGTTCAAACAGGGACAATGAGCAGTTCTTC.